This T cell receptor (beta chain) was recovered during a study of blood T cell repertoires in COVID-19. Assay: immunoSEQ multiplex PCR; the TCRdb copy retains only in-frame clones and omits some. The sample comprises 150,000 to 160,000 clones, 70% to 90% of which are singletons, and approximately 2.4% rests with the top ten. This CDR3 is built from 16 residues. Deletions cut 2 bases from V and 6 bases from J, with 17 bases between. CDR1 is MNHNY, CDR2 SVGAGI, per germline (reference sequence). The V and J genes are TRBV6-6 and TRBJ1-5; D gene unclear. This TCR derives from a woman between 70 and 85 years old with acute or convalescent COVID-19. Source material: peripheral blood. The CDR3 coding sequence is TGTGCCAGCAGTTACCCCCCGGAGCAGAGACGTCAGCCCCAGCATTTT. Translation gives CASSYPPEQRRQPQHF.